The 21 T cell receptor beta chains below come from one sample, sequenced in a study of vaccination and CD4 T cells after COVID-19. Cultured CD4+ T-cell DNA underwent Oncomine TCR Beta short-read sequencing. TCRdb recomputed calls from the PCR reads with MiXCR, one row per CDR3 protein. The sample carries 9,500 to 15,000 distinct CDR3 sequences, 45% to 60% recorded once. The antigens for these receptors are not known. The treatment was: approximately 10-day PBMC culture with coronavirus spike peptide pools or control peptides (ViraFEST assay). The sample consisted of CD4+ T cells from blood, cultured in vitro. The source is a human donor who had recovered from COVID-19.

The chain joins TRBV15 to TRBJ2-1; 10 nucleotides line up with TRBD1. With V trimmed by 9 bases and J by 4 bases, 6 bases remained unmatched. Germline-derived CDR1 and CDR2 are LNHNV and YYDKDF (reference sequence). The CDR3 is made up of 14 amino acids. CDR3 nucleotides: TGTGCCACGAACCCGGGACAGGGGTACAATGAGCAGTTCTTC. Amino acids: CATNPGQGYNEQFF.

The chain recombines TRBV6-1 with TRBJ1-2; D is unclear. This CDR3 spans 11 amino acids. Germline V gives CDR1 MNHNS, CDR2 SASEGT. Trimming cost V 7 bases and J 3 bases, with 6 bases left between them. The CDR3 bases are TGTGCCAGCATGATCGACTATGGCTACACCTTC. Translated: CASMIDYGYTF.

This clonotype was detected only a few times. Relative to the germline gene, one junction end is altered; a read error may explain this. This chain links TRBV20-1 with TRBJ2-4, with D perhaps assigned TRBD1 or TRBD2 (5 bases each). CDR1 is DFQATT, CDR2 SNEGSKA, per germline (reference sequence). The CDR3 contains 14 residues. CDR3 DNA sequence: TGCAGTGCTGGAGAGGGGTTGGCCAAAAACATTCAGTACTTC. This translates into CSAGEGLAKNIQYF.

J is TRBJ1-5 and V is TRBV27, with D tentatively TRBD1 (5 bases). Germline V gives CDR1 MNHEY, CDR2 SMNVEV (reference sequence). This CDR3 spans 15 amino acids. Between the trimmed V and J ends, which lost 6 bases and 2 bases, there was a span of 14 bases. The chain's CDR3 is CASRPRGGGNQPQHF. The CDR3 nucleotides are TGTGCCAGCAGGCCCCGCGGGGGGGGCAATCAGCCCCAGCATTTT.

This clonotype was found a few times. This chain uses TRBV6-1 with TRBJ1-2; no clear D. CDR3 length: 16 amino acids. Germline V gene sequence: CDR1 MNHNS, CDR2 SASEGT. V was shortened by 2 bases and J by 0 bases, with 13 bases between the two germline ends. The CDR3 region has the DNA TGTGCCAGCAGTGAACGGTCCAGATTGACTAACTATGGCTACACCTTC. It specifies CASSERSRLTNYGYTF.

V usage is TRBV12-3 or TRBV12-4 and J usage is TRBJ2-7; 7 bases match TRBD2. J was trimmed by 6 bases and V by 0 bases; bases with no gene match: 11. The CDR3 loop spans 16 amino acids. The CDR3 protein is CASSLARMAGVGEQYF. CDR3 sequence (DNA): TGTGCCAGCAGTTTAGCGCGGATGGCGGGAGTAGGCGAGCAGTACTTC.

V is TRBV4-3 and J is TRBJ2-5; 8 nucleotides align to TRBD2. The CDR3 is 17 amino acids. The ends lost 5 bases at V and 1 base at J; junction bases unmatched: 12. Germline loops: CDR1 LGHNA, CDR2 YSLEER. CDR3 nucleotide sequence: TGCGCCAGCAGCTACAATTATCAAGCGGGGGCCCAAGAGACCCAGTACTTC. Translated, it gives CASSYNYQAGAQETQYF.

The V and J genes are TRBV6-2 or TRBV6-3 and TRBJ2-2; TRBD2 might be the D (5 bases). The length of the CDR3 is 17 residues. V was clipped by 0 bases and J by 0 bases, with 11 bases between them. The germline gives CDR1 MNHEY, CDR2 SVGEGT. The chain's CDR3 is CASSYSPSLTNTGELFF. CDR3 DNA sequence: TGTGCCAGCAGTTACTCGCCTAGCCTAACGAACACCGGGGAGCTGTTTTTT.

CDR3 residues: CASRGGISNQPQHF. In nucleotides, the CDR3 is TGTGCCAGCCGTGGCGGAATTAGCAATCAGCCCCAGCATTTT. This sequence joins TRBV2 and TRBJ1-5; D remains ambiguous. The CDR3 is 14 residues long. Trimming left V 8 bases short and J 0 bases short, with 11 bases between. Germline V gene data show CDR1 as SNHLY and CDR2 as FYNNEI.

V gene TRBV6-1 combines with J gene TRBJ1-2, with D unresolved. V lost 5 bases and J 7 bases, leaving 20 bases between the germline ends. Germline values: CDR1 MNHNS, CDR2 SASEGT. The CDR3 loop spans 15 amino acids. The CDR3 spells CASSSPARGTGGYTF. The CDR3, as DNA: TGTGCCAGCAGTAGCCCGGCGCGGGGAACGGGTGGCTACACCTTC.

The V call is TRBV7-2, the J call TRBJ2-7; weak D call: TRBD2 (6 bases). Germline-derived CDR1 and CDR2 are SGHTA and FQGNSA. Deletions cut 6 bases from V and 2 bases from J, with 17 bases between. The CDR3 covers 15 residues. Here the CDR3 DNA reads TGTGCCAGCAGTTTACTAGCCGTTGCGGCCTACGAGCAGTACTTC. This sequence encodes CASSLLAVAAYEQYF.

This chain uses TRBV11-2 with TRBJ2-1; possibly TRBD1 for D (5 bases). The CDR3 covers 14 residues. Trimming pared 4 bases from V and 9 bases from J, leaving 16 bases between. The germline CDR1 and CDR2 sequences are SGHAT and FQNNGV. The CDR3 DNA follows: TGTGCCAGCAGCTCTCCCAGCAGGGCAGGTGAGCAGTTCTTC. Protein sequence: CASSSPSRAGEQFF.

This sequence joins TRBV6-1 and TRBJ2-3; 8 positions match TRBD2. Germline CDR1 reads MNHNS; CDR2 reads SASEGT. The CDR3 length is 13 residues. V was clipped by 10 bases and J by 3 bases; unmatched bases: 6. In DNA form, the CDR3 reads TGTGCCAACGGGGCTAGCGGGACAGATACGCAGTATTTT. The encoded protein is CANGASGTDTQYF.

V usage is TRBV20-1 and J usage is TRBJ2-3; tentative D call: TRBD1 (6 bases). This CDR3 is built from 14 residues. The germline V gene encodes CDR1 DFQATT and CDR2 SNEGSKA (reference sequence). V shed 1 base and J shed 1 base, with 9 bases lying between them. The CDR3 DNA reads TGCAGTGCTAGAGCGGCAGGGGGCACAGATACGCAGTATTTT. It yields the protein CSARAAGGTDTQYF.

This chain joins TRBV7-3 and TRBJ1-1; 7 positions agree with TRBD1. CDR3 size: 16 residues. Losses at the gene ends were 5 bases for V and 4 bases for J; bases not matched to a gene: 13. CDR1 SGHTA and CDR2 FQGTGA come from the germline V gene. The chain's CDR3 is CASSKDRVGEGTEAFF. CDR3 nucleotide sequence: TGTGCCAGCAGCAAAGACAGGGTCGGGGAGGGCACTGAAGCTTTCTTT. The full variable domain, its missing parts supplied by reference TRBV7-3 and TRBJ1-1, is GAGVSQTPSNKVTEKGKYVELRCDPISGHTALYWYRQSLGQGPEFLIYFQGTGAADDSGLPNDRFFAVRPEGSVSTLKIQRTERGDSAVYLCASSKDRVGEGTEAFFGQGTRLTVV.

The chain links TRBV7-6 to TRBJ1-2, with 9 positions matching TRBD1. The CDR3 covers 14 residues. Germline V gives CDR1 SGHVS, CDR2 FNYEAQ. Trimming took 2 bases from V and 6 from J; bases not matched to a gene: 4. CDR3 loop: CASSLSGQGHGYTF. The CDR3 region has the DNA TGTGCCAGCAGCTTATCGGGACAGGGTCATGGCTACACCTTC.

The rearrangement joins TRBV20-1 to TRBJ1-5; D gene ambiguous. The V and J ends lost 0 bases and 7 bases respectively, with 7 bases between them. This CDR3 is built from 12 residues. The germline CDR1 and CDR2 sequences are DFQATT and SNEGSKA (reference sequence). CDR3 loop: CSARDRKQPQHF. The CDR3 coding sequence is TGCAGTGCTAGAGATCGGAAGCAGCCCCAGCATTTT.

This clonotype was counted only a few times. This chain connects TRBV28 to TRBJ1-2; the D gene is possibly TRBD1 (5 bases). The CDR3 is 13 residues long. Germline CDR1 is MDHEN and CDR2 is SYDVKM. Trimming took off 8 bases at V and 3 bases at J, with 13 bases between the two ends. CDR3 protein: CASQWGVDYGYTF. Here the CDR3 DNA reads TGTGCCAGCCAGTGGGGGGTGGACTATGGCTACACCTTC.

V is TRBV6-2 or TRBV6-3 and J is TRBJ1-5; 10 bases fit TRBD1. The CDR3 has 14 residues. V trimming: 6 bases; J trimming: 7 bases; junction bases outside the gene matches: 6. Germline V CDR1 and CDR2: MNHEY, SVGEGT. The CDR3 reads CASSRDRGDQPQHF. The CDR3 bases are TGTGCCAGCAGCCGGGACAGGGGAGACCAGCCCCAGCATTTT.

J is TRBJ2-3 and V is TRBV5-1; 7 bases match TRBD1. CDR3 size: 14 residues. The V segment lost 4 bases and the J segment 2 bases; nucleotides outside the gene matches: 4. Germline lookup yields CDR1 SGHRS and CDR2 YFSETQ. Here the CDR3 reads CASSNGQVTDTQYF. The CDR3 coding sequence is TGCGCCAGCAGCAATGGACAGGTCACAGATACGCAGTATTTT. The full variable domain, rest sourced from reference TRBV5-1 and TRBJ2-3, is KAGVTQTPRYLIKTRGQQVTLSCSPISGHRSVSWYQQTPGQGLQFLFEYFSETQRNKGNFPGRFSGRQFSNSRSEMNVSTLELGDSALYLCASSNGQVTDTQYFGPGTRLTVL.

V usage is TRBV20-1 and J usage is TRBJ2-7, with 7 positions matching TRBD2. CDR1 is DFQATT, CDR2 SNEGSKA, per germline (reference sequence). This CDR3 region has 15 residues. The junction had 11 bases not matched to a gene; V was cut back by 0 bases and J by 6 bases. DNA of the CDR3: TGCAGTGCTAGAGATCCCCAGCGGGGCTTTACCGAGCAGTACTTC. This gives the protein CSARDPQRGFTEQYF.